Listed below are T cell receptor beta chains from one sample, sequenced in a study of cytomegalovirus exposure and HLA in healthy donors. Clones were read by immunoSEQ multiplex PCR, and TCRdb kept only the in-frame ones, dropping some. The table shows under 150,000 clones, with 85% to 90% occurring only once. The sequenced sample consisted of PBMCs. Every receptor here comes from a man between 18 and 35 years old in good health and CMV-seropositive. The CDR3 runs from the conserved cysteine through the conserved F or W. Each record gives: J gene, D gene, clone size, V gene, CDR3 protein, CDR3 DNA. The D gene is left open where the match is weak. The size entry is marked missing in some rows and otherwise reads once, few, many or a size class.

TRBJ1-1 | - | - | TRBV19 | CASSRGMNTEAFF | TGTGCCAGTAGTCGAGGGATGAACACTGAAGCTTTCTTT
TRBJ1-5 | - | - | TRBV15 | CATSRNPGGQPQHF | TGTGCCACCAGCAGAAATCCGGGTGGGCAGCCCCAGCATTTT
TRBJ2-1 | TRBD1 | - | TRBV4-1 | CASSHRQGPNNEQFF | TGCGCCAGCAGCCACAGACAGGGGCCTAACAATGAGCAGTTCTTC
TRBJ1-1 | - | - | TRBV27 | CASSSRALRNTEAFF | TGTGCCAGCAGTTCGCGGGCCCTAAGGAACACTGAAGCTTTCTTT
TRBJ2-2 | TRBD2 | - | TRBV7-9 | CASRGEAGGNTGELFF | TGTGCCAGCAGGGGAGAGGCGGGAGGGAACACCGGGGAGCTGTTTTTT
TRBJ2-7 | TRBD2 | - | TRBV4-1 | CASSQVDLGLAGEHEQYF | TGCGCCAGCAGCCAAGTAGATCTTGGACTAGCGGGAGAACACGAGCAGTACTTC
TRBJ2-3 | - | - | TRBV5-5 | CASSLEGGTDTQYF | TGTGCCAGCAGCTTGGAAGGGGGCACAGATACGCAGTATTTT
TRBJ2-1 | - | few | TRBV19 | CASSKNEVYEQFF | TGTGCCAGTAGTAAAAATGAGGTATATGAGCAGTTCTTC
TRBJ1-2 | - | - | TRBV30 | CAWSVQQIYGYTF | TGTGCCTGGAGTGTACAACAAATCTATGGCTACACCTTC
TRBJ2-1 | - | - | TRBV11-2 | CASSLDQWAGEQFF | TGTGCCAGCAGCTTAGATCAGTGGGCGGGAGAGCAGTTCTTC
TRBJ1-2 | - | - | TRBV27 | CASSLSGPHRDYGYTF | TGTGCCAGCAGTTTATCTGGTCCCCACAGAGACTATGGCTACACCTTC
TRBJ1-1 | - | once | TRBV10-1 | CASSGGTPGAEAFF | TGCGCCAGCAGTGGCGGGACTCCTGGGGCTGAAGCTTTCTTT
TRBJ2-7 | - | - | TRBV5-6 | CASSVAADNYEQYF | TGTGCCAGCAGCGTGGCGGCAGACAACTACGAGCAGTACTTC
TRBJ1-5 | - | - | TRBV30 | CAWSVGFRSQPQHF | TGTGCCTGGAGTGTAGGTTTTAGGAGTCAGCCCCAGCATTTT
TRBJ2-7 | - | once | TRBV21-1 | CASSSQDSSSYEQYF | TGTGCCAGCAGCAGCCAGGACAGTTCCTCCTACGAGCAGTACTTC
TRBJ1-1 | - | - | TRBV11-2 | CASSLGKNDRWDTEAFF | TGTGCCAGCAGCTTAGGGAAAAATGACAGGTGGGACACTGAAGCTTTCTTT
TRBJ2-2 | TRBD1 | - | TRBV7-3 | CASSMTRDSTGELFF | TGTGCCAGCAGCATGACCCGGGACAGCACCGGGGAGCTGTTTTTT
TRBJ2-7 | - | - | TRBV7-8 | CASRRYQGPSYEQYF | TGTGCCAGCAGAAGGTACCAGGGTCCCTCCTACGAGCAGTACTTC
TRBJ1-3 | - | - | TRBV30 | CAWSVGGSGNTIYF | TGTGCCTGGAGTGTAGGCGGGTCTGGAAACACCATATATTTT
TRBJ2-7 | TRBD2 | - | TRBV6-6 | CASSRGLGDYEQYF | TGTGCCAGCAGTCGGGGACTAGGGGACTACGAGCAGTACTTC
TRBJ2-3 | - | - | TRBV5-8 | CASSLQDTQYF | TGTGCCAGCAGCTTACAAGATACGCAGTATTTT
TRBJ2-5 | - | - | TRBV6-1 | CASSDRQKGETQYF | TGTGCCAGCAGTGATAGACAGAAGGGAGAGACCCAGTACTTC
TRBJ1-4 | - | - | TRBV27 | CASSFIAGNEKLFF | TGTGCCAGCAGTTTTATCGCAGGGAATGAAAAACTGTTTTTT
TRBJ1-5 | TRBD1 | - | TRBV6-6 | CASSSGGVGNQPQHF | TGTGCCAGCAGTTCAGGGGGCGTCGGCAATCAGCCCCAGCATTTT
TRBJ1-1 | TRBD1 | - | TRBV19 | CASSNRQGLNTEAFF | TGTGCCAGTAGTAACCGACAGGGTTTGAACACTGAAGCTTTCTTT
TRBJ2-3 | TRBD1 | - | TRBV14 | CASRPTPRQGGADTQYF | TGTGCCAGCAGACCCACCCCGAGACAGGGGGGTGCAGATACGCAGTATTTT
TRBJ2-1 | TRBD1 | - | TRBV5-1 | CASSNPYRGTGPNEQFF | TGCGCCAGCAGCAACCCCTACCGGGGGACAGGCCCCAATGAGCAGTTCTTC
TRBJ2-5 | - | - | TRBV5-4 | CASSVTGRSETQYF | TGTGCCAGCAGCGTGACAGGGAGGAGCGAGACCCAGTACTTC
TRBJ1-1 | TRBD1 | - | TRBV5-1 | CASSGDRHTEAFF | TGCGCCAGCAGCGGGGACAGGCACACTGAAGCTTTCTTT
TRBJ1-2 | - | - | TRBV5-1 | CASSEGGGYTF | TGCGCCAGCAGCGAGGGTGGGGGCTACACCTTC
TRBJ2-1 | TRBD1 | - | TRBV18 | CASSQPGQINEQFF | TGTGCCAGCTCTCAGCCGGGACAGATTAATGAGCAGTTCTTC
TRBJ2-7 | - | - | TRBV11-2 | CASTKANTWEQYF | TGTGCCAGCACCAAAGCAAATACGTGGGAGCAGTACTTC
TRBJ2-1 | TRBD2 | - | TRBV6-6 | CASSPSGRRNEQFF | TGTGCCAGCAGTCCTAGCGGGAGGAGGAATGAGCAGTTCTTC
TRBJ1-5 | - | - | TRBV19 | CASSRERSNQPQHF | TGTGCCAGTAGTAGGGAGAGGAGCAATCAGCCCCAGCATTTT
TRBJ1-4 | - | - | TRBV15 | CATSRDRVEKLFF | TGTGCCACCAGCAGAGATCGAGTTGAAAAACTGTTTTTT
TRBJ2-1 | TRBD2 | - | TRBV19 | CASTKLSGSGYNEQFF | TGTGCCAGTACCAAACTAAGCGGGAGCGGGTACAATGAGCAGTTCTTC
TRBJ1-1 | - | few | TRBV11-2 | CASSPNTRNTEAFF | TGTGCCAGCAGCCCGAATACGAGGAACACTGAAGCTTTCTTT
TRBJ1-1 | - | - | TRBV18 | CASSATGNTEAFF | TGTGCCAGCTCCGCAACAGGGAACACTGAAGCTTTCTTT
TRBJ2-2 | - | - | TRBV10-3 | CAISEREVNTGELFF | TGTGCCATCAGTGAAAGAGAGGTGAACACCGGGGAGCTGTTTTTT
TRBJ2-7 | - | - | TRBV27 | CASSRFRATSYEQYF | TGTGCCAGCAGTCGATTTAGAGCGACCTCCTACGAGCAGTACTTC
TRBJ2-5 | TRBD2 | - | TRBV7-2 | CASSISSGGVGETQYF | TGTGCCAGCAGCATCTCTAGCGGGGGCGTAGGGGAGACCCAGTACTTC
TRBJ2-7 | TRBD1 | - | TRBV5-1 | CASSLAGTGTSEQYF | TGCGCCAGCAGCTTGGCCGGGACAGGGACCTCGGAGCAGTACTTC
TRBJ2-4 | - | - | TRBV18 | CASSPGGPGLAKNIQYF | TGTGCCAGCTCACCGGGGGGGCCGGGCCTAGCCAAAAACATTCAGTACTTC
TRBJ1-5 | - | - | TRBV6-4 | CASSDGSGQPQHF | TGTGCCAGCAGTGACGGGAGTGGTCAGCCCCAGCATTTT
TRBJ2-3 | TRBD1 | - | TRBV27 | CASSPPGQGALDTQYF | TGTGCCAGCAGCCCTCCCGGACAGGGGGCTCTGGATACGCAGTATTTT
TRBJ2-7 | - | - | TRBV5-4 | CASSSTQSRSSYEQYF | TGTGCCAGCAGCTCAACCCAGAGCAGGTCTTCCTACGAGCAGTACTTC